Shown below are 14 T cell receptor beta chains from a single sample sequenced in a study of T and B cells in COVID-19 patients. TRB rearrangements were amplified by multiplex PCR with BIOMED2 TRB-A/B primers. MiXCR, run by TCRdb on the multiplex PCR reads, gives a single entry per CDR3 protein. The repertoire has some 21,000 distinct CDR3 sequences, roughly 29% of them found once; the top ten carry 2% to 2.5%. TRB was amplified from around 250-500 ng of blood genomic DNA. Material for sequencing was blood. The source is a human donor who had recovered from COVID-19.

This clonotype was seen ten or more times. In nucleotides, the CDR3 is TGTGCCAGCAGTGACGAATGGGATACGCAGTATTTT. Translated, it gives CASSDEWDTQYF. The chain links TRBV12-3 or TRBV12-4 to TRBJ2-3; D is unresolved. V was shortened by 5 bases and J by 6 bases, with 9 bases between the two germline ends. CDR3 length: 12 residues.

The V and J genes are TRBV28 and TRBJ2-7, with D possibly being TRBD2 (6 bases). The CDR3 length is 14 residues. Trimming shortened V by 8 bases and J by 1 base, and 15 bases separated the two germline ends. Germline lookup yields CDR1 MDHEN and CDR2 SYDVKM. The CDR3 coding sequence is TGTGCCAGCTTCACTGCCGGGACTTCCTACGAGCAGTACTTC. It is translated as CASFTAGTSYEQYF.

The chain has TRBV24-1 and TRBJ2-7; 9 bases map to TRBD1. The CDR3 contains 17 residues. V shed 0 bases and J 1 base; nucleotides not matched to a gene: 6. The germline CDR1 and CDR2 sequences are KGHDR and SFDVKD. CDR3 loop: CATSDLGGQGRSYEQYF. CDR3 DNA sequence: TGTGCCACCAGTGATTTGGGGGGACAGGGAAGGTCCTACGAGCAGTACTTC.

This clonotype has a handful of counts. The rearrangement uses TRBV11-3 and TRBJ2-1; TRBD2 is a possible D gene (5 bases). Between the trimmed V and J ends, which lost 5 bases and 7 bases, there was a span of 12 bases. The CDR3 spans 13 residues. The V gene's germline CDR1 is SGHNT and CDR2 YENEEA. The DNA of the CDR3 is TGTGCCAGCAGCATCCGGGGAGCGAATGAGCAGTTCTTC. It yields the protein CASSIRGANEQFF.

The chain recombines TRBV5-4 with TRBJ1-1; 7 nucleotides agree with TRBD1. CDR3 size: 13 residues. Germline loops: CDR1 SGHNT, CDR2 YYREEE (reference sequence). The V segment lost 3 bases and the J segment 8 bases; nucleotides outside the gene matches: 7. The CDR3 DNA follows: TGTGCCAGCAGCTCCCGGGACAGCAAAGAAGCTTTCTTT. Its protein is CASSSRDSKEAFF.

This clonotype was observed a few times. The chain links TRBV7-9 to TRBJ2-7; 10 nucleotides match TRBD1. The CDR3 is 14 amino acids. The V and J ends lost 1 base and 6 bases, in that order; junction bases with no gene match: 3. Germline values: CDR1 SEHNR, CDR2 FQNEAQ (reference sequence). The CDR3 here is CASSLGDRGLEQYF. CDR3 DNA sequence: TGTGCCAGCAGCTTAGGTGACAGGGGGCTCGAGCAGTACTTC.

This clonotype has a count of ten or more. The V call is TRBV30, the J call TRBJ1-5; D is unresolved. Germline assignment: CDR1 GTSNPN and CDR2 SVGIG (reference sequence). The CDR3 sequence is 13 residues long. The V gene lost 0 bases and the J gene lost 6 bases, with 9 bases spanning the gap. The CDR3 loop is CAWSVGRTQPQHF. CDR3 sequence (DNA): TGTGCCTGGAGTGTGGGCAGGACTCAGCCCCAGCATTTT. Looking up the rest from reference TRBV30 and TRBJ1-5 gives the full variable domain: SQTIHQWPATLVQPVGSPLSLECTVEGTSNPNLYWYRQAAGRGLQLLFYSVGIGQISSEVPQNLSASRPQDRQFILSSKKLLLSDSGFYLCAWSVGRTQPQHFGDGTRLSIL.

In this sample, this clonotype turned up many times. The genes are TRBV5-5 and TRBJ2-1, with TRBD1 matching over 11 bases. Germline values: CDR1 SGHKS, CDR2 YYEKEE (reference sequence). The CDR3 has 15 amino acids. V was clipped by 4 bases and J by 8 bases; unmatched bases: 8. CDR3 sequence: CASSLGQGARDEQFF. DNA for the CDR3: TGTGCCAGCAGCCTCGGACAGGGGGCGCGAGATGAGCAGTTCTTC.

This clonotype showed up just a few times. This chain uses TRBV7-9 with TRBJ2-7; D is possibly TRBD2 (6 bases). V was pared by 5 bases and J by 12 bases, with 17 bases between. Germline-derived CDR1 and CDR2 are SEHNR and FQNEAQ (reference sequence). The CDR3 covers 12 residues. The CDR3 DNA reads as TGTGCCAGCAGCCGCCTCGAGGACTACATGTACTTC. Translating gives CASSRLEDYMYF.

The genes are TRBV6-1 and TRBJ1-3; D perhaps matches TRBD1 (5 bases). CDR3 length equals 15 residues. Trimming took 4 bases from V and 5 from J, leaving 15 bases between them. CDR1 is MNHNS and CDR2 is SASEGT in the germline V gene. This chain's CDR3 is CASSGGGGTRNTIYF. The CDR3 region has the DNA TGTGCCAGCAGTGGGGGGGGTGGGACCCGAAACACCATATATTTT.

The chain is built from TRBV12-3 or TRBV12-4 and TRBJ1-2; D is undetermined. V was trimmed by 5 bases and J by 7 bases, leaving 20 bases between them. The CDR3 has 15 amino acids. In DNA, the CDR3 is TGTGCCAGCAGTCCGGGGAAAGCCGGTTTAGGTGGCTACACCTTC. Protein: CASSPGKAGLGGYTF.

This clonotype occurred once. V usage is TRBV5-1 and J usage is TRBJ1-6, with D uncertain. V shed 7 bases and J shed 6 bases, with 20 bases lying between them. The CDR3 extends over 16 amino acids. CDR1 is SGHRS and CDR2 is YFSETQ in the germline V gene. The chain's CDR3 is CASGPPGPEPNSPLHF. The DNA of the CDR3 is TGCGCCAGCGGCCCGCCCGGGCCTGAGCCTAATTCACCCCTCCACTTT.

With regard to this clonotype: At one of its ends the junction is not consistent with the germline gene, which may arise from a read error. The CDR3 spells CASSMRRFANDKLFF. CDR3 in DNA: TGTGCCAGTAGTATGAGGCGTTTCGCTAATGACAAACTGTTTTTT. V is TRBV19 and J is TRBJ1-4; D unresolved. CDR1 is LNHDA, CDR2 SQIVND, per germline (reference sequence). The CDR3 is 15 residues long.

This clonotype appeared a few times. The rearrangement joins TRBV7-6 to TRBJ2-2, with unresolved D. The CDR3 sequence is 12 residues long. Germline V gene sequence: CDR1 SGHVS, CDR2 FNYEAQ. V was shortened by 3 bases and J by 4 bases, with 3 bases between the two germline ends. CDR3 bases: TGTGCCAGCAGCTTGCCCACCGGGGAGCTGTTTTTT. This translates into CASSLPTGELFF.